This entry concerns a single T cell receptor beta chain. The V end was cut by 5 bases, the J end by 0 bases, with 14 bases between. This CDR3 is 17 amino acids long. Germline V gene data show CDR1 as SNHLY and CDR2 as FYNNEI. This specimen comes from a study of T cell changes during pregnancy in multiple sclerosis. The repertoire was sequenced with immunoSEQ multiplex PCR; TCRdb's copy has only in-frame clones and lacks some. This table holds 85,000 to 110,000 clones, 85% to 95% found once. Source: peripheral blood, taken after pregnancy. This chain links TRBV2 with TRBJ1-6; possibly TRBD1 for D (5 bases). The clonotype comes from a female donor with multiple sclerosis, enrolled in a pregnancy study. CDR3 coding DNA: TGTGCCAGCAGTTCGGGTCAGGGCAGCTCCTATAATTCACCCCTCCACTTT. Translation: CASSSGQGSSYNSPLHF.